The text below deals with one T cell receptor (beta chain). As processed by the authors: Amplification with reference gene primers provided the estimates of nucleated cell counts. Data came from immunoSEQ multiplex PCR; TCRdb stores just in-frame clones and leaves some out. The V and J calls and the clone size are those of that table, but D and trimming were determined from the DNA. The repertoire holds tens of thousands of clones, around 84% seen once, with more than 6.5% in the top ten. The ends were cut back, 10 bases at V and 2 bases at J, with 17 bases in the middle. Germline CDR1 is MNHEY and CDR2 is SVGAGI. The CDR3 sequence is 14 residues long. This sample stems from a study of blood T cell repertoires in COVID-19.

Specimen: peripheral blood. The TCR was taken from a man aged 45-60 years with active COVID-19. V usage is TRBV6-5 and J usage is TRBJ1-1; D is undetermined. The CDR3 is CATEYARTNTEAFF. For the CDR3, the DNA is TGTGCCACTGAATACGCGCGTACTAACACTGAAGCTTTCTTT.